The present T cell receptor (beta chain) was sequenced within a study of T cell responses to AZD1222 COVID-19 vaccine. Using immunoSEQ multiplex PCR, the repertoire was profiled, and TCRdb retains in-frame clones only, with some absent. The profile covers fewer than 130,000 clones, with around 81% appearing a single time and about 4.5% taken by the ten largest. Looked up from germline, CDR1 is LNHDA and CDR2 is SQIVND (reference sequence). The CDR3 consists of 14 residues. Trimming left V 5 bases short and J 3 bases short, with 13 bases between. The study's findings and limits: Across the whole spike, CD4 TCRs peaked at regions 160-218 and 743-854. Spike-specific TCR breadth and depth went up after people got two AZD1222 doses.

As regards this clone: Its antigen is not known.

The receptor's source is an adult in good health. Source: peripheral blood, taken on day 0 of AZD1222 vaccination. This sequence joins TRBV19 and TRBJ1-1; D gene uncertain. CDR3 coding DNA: TGTGCCAGTAGTCTCTCCTGGCGGGACACTGAAGCTTTCTTT. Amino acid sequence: CASSLSWRDTEAFF. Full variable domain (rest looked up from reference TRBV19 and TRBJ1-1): DGGITQSPKYLFRKEGQNVTLSCEQNLNHDAMYWYRQDPGQGLRLIYYSQIVNDFQKGDIAEGYSVSREKKESFPLTVTSAQKNPTAFYLCASSLSWRDTEAFFGQGTRLTVV.